This T cell receptor beta chain was found in a study of T cells in Graves' hyperthyroidism and ophthalmopathy. Overall study findings and caveats: With a median lead of approximately six months before onset, the model predicted ophthalmopathy. Among clonotypes expanded in thyroid above 0.001, most were also found in blood.

TCR beta CDR3 regions were amplified from RNA. The HTBI set primed first-round TCR CDR3 RT-PCR. MiXCR, run by TCRdb on the multiplex PCR reads, gives a single entry per CDR3 protein. The sample includes around 620,000 distinct CDR3 sequences, around 14% of them seen just once. Ten or more counts support this clonotype. Its specificity is unknown. The sequencing sample was made of blood. This TCR came from a woman in her late teens or twenties with Graves' ophthalmopathy.

The CDR3 bases are TGCAGTGCTAGAGAGAGGGGGCTAGGGCGAAATGAGCAGTTCTTC. It translates to CSARERGLGRNEQFF. The chain joins TRBV20-1 to TRBJ2-1; 7 bases align to TRBD1. Germline V lookup: CDR1 DFQATT, CDR2 SNEGSKA (reference sequence). The CDR3 extends over 15 amino acids. V shed 0 bases, J shed 7 bases, and the junction held 9 bases outside the gene matches.